These 14 T cell receptor beta chains originate from one sample sequenced in a study of Ad26.COV2.S vaccination and SARS-CoV-2 variants. Sequencing was performed with immunoSEQ multiplex PCR; in TCRdb, only in-frame clones are kept and a portion is missing. The profile shows 440,000 or so clones, 90% of them singletons. The treatment: roughly 18 received Ad26.COV2.S at low or high dose, single or two shots; about 5 received placebo; per-sample allocation not given. Sample collection was performed on day 63 after the first vaccine or placebo injection. The specimen was peripheral blood, collected in a trial of Ad26.COV2.S vaccine versus placebo. The receptors were sampled from a person aged 18-60 years who received the Ad26.COV2.S COVID-19 vaccine or a placebo.

This clone was observed once. This chain uses TRBV13 with TRBJ2-7; weak D call: TRBD1 (5 bases). This CDR3 contains 18 residues. V dropped 1 base and J dropped 4 bases, with 23 bases sitting between them. Germline-derived CDR1 and CDR2 are PRHDT and FYEKMQ (reference sequence). CDR3: CASSLEGPRRGERYEQYF. CDR3 coding DNA: TGTGCCAGCAGCTTAGAGGGGCCCAGGCGCGGTGAGCGATACGAGCAGTACTTC.

This clone was seen just once. The chain combines TRBV9 with TRBJ2-1; D call uncertain. Germline V gene data show CDR1 as SGDLS and CDR2 as YYNGEE. The CDR3 has 12 residues. V lost 1 base and J lost 6, with 5 bases in between. CDR3 protein: CASSVSSNEQFF. The DNA of the CDR3 is TGTGCCAGCAGCGTATCTAGCAATGAGCAGTTCTTC.

V is TRBV11-3 and J is TRBJ2-1, with D perhaps TRBD1 (5 bases). The V and J ends lost 0 bases and 1 base respectively, with 7 bases between them. This CDR3 comprises 15 residues. The germline V gene encodes CDR1 SGHNT and CDR2 YENEEA. The CDR3 spells CASSLEDSSYNEQFF. DNA of the CDR3: TGTGCCAGCAGCTTAGAAGACAGTTCCTACAATGAGCAGTTCTTC.

Written as DNA, the CDR3 is TGTGCCAGCAGCTCCGGACTAGCGGGAGTCGGAAATGAGCAGTTCTTC. This gives the protein CASSSGLAGVGNEQFF. The chain recombines TRBV7-9 with TRBJ2-1, with TRBD2 identical over 13 bases. Germline CDR1 reads SEHNR; CDR2 reads FQNEAQ (reference sequence). This CDR3 spans 16 amino acids. Losses at the gene ends were 4 bases for V and 7 bases for J; bases not matched to a gene: 7.

The gene calls are TRBV29-1 and TRBJ2-7; D possibly corresponds to TRBD2 (6 bases). CDR1 and CDR2 (germline): SQVTM, ANQGSEA. The CDR3 runs 16 residues. The ends were cut back, 0 bases at V and 2 bases at J, with 17 bases in the middle. The CDR3 sequence: CSVEESQAGGPYEQYF. CDR3 in DNA: TGCAGCGTTGAAGAGAGCCAAGCGGGTGGGCCCTACGAGCAGTACTTC.

Notes on this clone: At one of its ends the junction is not consistent with the germline gene, which may arise from a read error. The CDR3 region is CAARGTEDQPQHF. The CDR3 nucleotides read TGTGCCGCCAGGGGGACGGAAGATCAGCCCCAGCATTTT. J is TRBJ1-5 and V is TRBV24-1; 7 nucleotides line up with TRBD1. The CDR3 is 13 residues long. Germline CDR1 KGHDR, CDR2 SFDVKD.

The rearrangement links TRBV5-1 to TRBJ2-2, with TRBD1 as a possible D gene (6 bases). This CDR3 has 14 residues. Looked up from germline, CDR1 is SGHRS and CDR2 is YFSETQ. Trimming cost V 0 bases and J 7 bases, with 10 bases left between them. DNA of the CDR3: TGCGCCAGCAGCTTGGCACAGGGTGGCGGGGAGCTGTTTTTT. This gives the protein CASSLAQGGGELFF.

A remark on this clone: In the same sample, other DNA sequences code for this CDR3. V is TRBV28 and J is TRBJ2-5; TRBD1 matches 10 bases. The V gene's germline CDR1 is MDHEN and CDR2 SYDVKM. This CDR3 has 14 residues. V shed 3 bases, J shed 5 bases, and the junction held 3 bases outside the gene matches. Here the CDR3 reads CASSLTGGRETQYF. The CDR3 DNA is TGTGCCAGCAGTTTGACAGGGGGCCGGGAGACCCAGTACTTC. The variable domain in full, completed from reference TRBV28 and TRBJ2-5, reads DVKVTQSSRYLVKRTGEKVFLECVQDMDHENMFWYRQDPGLGLRLIYFSYDVKMKEKGDIPEGYSVSREKKERFSLILESASTNQTSMYLCASSLTGGRETQYFGPGTRLLVL.

The V call is TRBV19, the J call TRBJ1-1, with D possibly TRBD1 on 5 matching bases. Germline CDR1 and CDR2: LNHDA and SQIVND (reference sequence). V dropped 6 bases and J dropped 3 bases, with 17 bases sitting between them. This CDR3 spans 15 amino acids. The CDR3 region is CASRDGQGWDTEAFF. In nucleotides, the CDR3 is TGTGCCAGTAGGGACGGCCAGGGTTGGGACACTGAAGCTTTCTTT.

This sequence joins TRBV4-2 and TRBJ1-4; no reliable D call. Germline loops: CDR1 LGHNA, CDR2 YNFKEQ. V was clipped by 3 bases and J by 5 bases, with 16 bases between them. This CDR3 region has 16 residues. CDR3 amino acids: CASSHPKTGGNEKLFF. CDR3 in DNA: TGTGCCAGCAGCCACCCCAAGACGGGAGGCAATGAAAAACTGTTTTTT.

This chain links TRBV6-5 with TRBJ2-2; TRBD1 matches 7 bases. The ends lost 6 bases at V and 6 bases at J; junction bases unmatched: 7. The CDR3 spans 14 residues. Looked up from germline, CDR1 is MNHEY and CDR2 is SVGAGI. DNA of the CDR3: TGTGCCAGCAGCGGACAGGACGTCCCCGGGGAGCTGTTTTTT. It is translated as CASSGQDVPGELFF.

The chain links TRBV24-1 to TRBJ2-3, with D possibly TRBD2 on 6 matching bases. V lost 3 bases, J lost 4 bases, and 16 bases lay in between. Germline CDR1 and CDR2: KGHDR and SFDVKD. The CDR3 spans 16 residues. The CDR3 DNA sequence: TGTGCCACCAGTGATCGCTCGGGAGCTGGCTCAGATACGCAGTATTTT. Protein product: CATSDRSGAGSDTQYF.

The V call is TRBV3-1 (or the pseudogene TRBV3-2), the J call TRBJ2-5; D may be TRBD2 (5 bases). CDR1 is LGHDT, CDR2 YNNKEL, per germline (reference sequence). This CDR3 is built from 14 residues. V dropped 4 bases and J dropped 1 base, with 10 bases sitting between them. The CDR3: CASSLAAAQETQYF. The CDR3, as DNA: TGTGCCAGCAGCCTTGCAGCGGCCCAAGAGACCCAGTACTTC.

The chain recombines TRBV19 with TRBJ2-7, with 9 bases fitting TRBD1. The CDR3 runs to 16 residues. V was pared by 3 bases and J by 6 bases, with 12 bases of the junction left unmatched. The germline CDR1 and CDR2 sequences are LNHDA and SQIVND (reference sequence). The CDR3 protein is CASSMGQGTGKGEQYF. The CDR3 coding sequence is TGTGCCAGTAGTATGGGACAGGGCACCGGGAAAGGCGAGCAGTACTTC.